This T cell receptor (beta chain) was captured in a study of regulatory T cells in long-lasting Graves disease. Specified time point: newly diagnosed GD, antithyroid drugs for less than 3 months. With RNA extracted from PBMCs as input, the TCR library was made. Trimming took 11 bases from V and 2 from J, leaving 16 bases between them. The V gene's germline CDR1 is WSHSY and CDR2 SAAADI. This CDR3 is 13 amino acids long. Construction of TCR beta libraries relied on iRepertoire HTBI primers and on Arm-PCR targeting CDR3 regions. TCRdb re-derived calls from the multiplex PCR reads in MiXCR, one entry per CDR3 protein. The data hold some 460,000 distinct CDR3 sequences, with around 16% observed a single time. Another study also made use of these data, one on T cells in Graves' hyperthyroidism and ophthalmopathy. That report adds: The HTBI set primed first-round TCR CDR3 RT-PCR. Blood also carried most thyroid clonotypes expanded above 0.001.

V is TRBV10-2 and J is TRBJ2-7; possibly TRBD2 for D (6 bases). The sequenced sample was peripheral blood mononuclear cells (PBMCs), obtained at new diagnosis, from a patient treated with antithyroid drugs. The TCR sequence derives from a man aged 35 to 55 with Graves disease. The CDR3, as DNA: TGCGCCGCCCTGGGAGGCAAAACCTACGAGCAGTACTTC. Protein product: CAALGGKTYEQYF.